This T cell receptor beta chain appears in the sequencing data of a study of early stage breast cancer tumors. Points from the study as a whole: Compared with adjacent normal breast tissue, tumors showed approximately 2.5-fold greater T cell density and higher clonality. Tumor and normal breast were distinguished via blood comparison in about 90% of the 16 patients.

The CDR3 sequence is 17 residues long. Profiling relied on immunoSEQ multiplex PCR, and the TCRdb table lists in-frame clones only, not all of them. The repertoire has 50,000 to 75,000 clones, around three quarters of them found once; the top ten carry approximately 3%. A few counts support this clone. What it binds is not known. Specimen: blood. The gene calls are TRBV1 and TRBJ2-4; TRBD2, the table's D call, lacks a check against the DNA. TRBV1 is a documented pseudogene. This receptor was taken from a person aged 25-39 years with breast cancer. The CDR3 DNA sequence: TGCACCAGCAGCCAAGATAGGAGGGAGAGACGCAAAAACATTCAGTACTTC. Residues: CTSSQDRRERRKNIQYF.